The 20 T cell receptor beta chains below all came from one sample that was sequenced in a study of blood T cell repertoires in COVID-19 (dated by TCRdb to 2020 to 2022). Preparation of the library involved the immunoSEQ multiplex PCR assay. Imported from immuneACCESS, the table was reduced by TCRdb to in-frame sequences with V and J called. These copies leave out some clones; in studies compared against another copy, an unresolved V gene accounts for under half, and the cause of the remainder is not known. Here the sample has roughly 420,000 clones; approximately 87% occur a single time. 0.95% to 1% of the sample lies in the top ten. Sequenced: PBMCs or T cells enriched from blood (not recorded which). All receptors come from a woman aged 25 to 39 with acute COVID-19.

The chain is built from TRBV2 and TRBJ2-1; D is uncertain. The CDR3 runs 12 residues. CDR1 is SNHLY, CDR2 FYNNEI, per germline. The V end lost 5 bases, the J end lost 12 bases, and 14 bases lay between the germline ends. The CDR3 sequence: CASSPLGSPQFF. The CDR3 DNA reads TGTGCCAGCAGTCCGCTCGGTTCCCCGCAGTTCTTC. Variable domain in full (rest from reference TRBV2 and TRBJ2-1): EPEVTQTPSHQVTQMGQEVILRCVPISNHLYFYWYRQILGQKVEFLVSFYNNEISEKSEIFDDQFSVERPDGSNFTLKIRSTKLEDSAMYFCASSPLGSPQFFGPGTRLTVL.

The V and J genes are TRBV6-5 and TRBJ1-5; 9 bases map to TRBD1. The germline V gene encodes CDR1 MNHEY and CDR2 SVGAGI. CDR3 length: 14 amino acids. V gave up 6 bases and J gave up 6 bases; unmatched junction bases: 6. CDR3 nucleotide sequence: TGTGCCAGCAGAACACAGGGGGCGGGTCAGCCCCAGCATTTT. Translated: CASRTQGAGQPQHF.

This clone has a handful of counts. The chain employs TRBV19 and TRBJ1-2, with D possibly being TRBD1 (5 bases). Per the germline V gene, CDR1 is LNHDA and CDR2 is SQIVND (reference sequence). This CDR3 has 11 residues. V was clipped by 9 bases and J by 4 bases, with 9 bases between them. CDR3 sequence: CASGGVYGYTF. The CDR3 coding sequence is TGTGCCAGCGGAGGGGTCTATGGCTACACCTTC.

The chain joins TRBV21-1 to TRBJ1-3. TRBV21-1 is noted as a pseudogene. The CDR3 is made up of 10 amino acids. Written as DNA, the CDR3 is TGTGCCAGCTACCGGTTCACCATATATTTT. Protein: CASYRFTIYF.

This clone showed up just a few times. CDR3 DNA: TGTGCCAGCAGGGCGGCGGGGACCTACGAGCAGTACTTC. It translates to CASRAAGTYEQYF. This chain connects TRBV6-5 to TRBJ2-7, with D perhaps matching TRBD2 (6 bases). With 6 bases removed from V and 2 bases from J, the gap between germline ends came to 11 bases. Per germline, CDR1 MNHEY and CDR2 SVGAGI. This CDR3 is 13 amino acids long.

V and J are TRBV2 and TRBJ2-4; a possible D gene is TRBD2 (6 bases). Trimming took 5 bases from V and 1 from J, leaving 12 bases between them. This CDR3 is built from 15 residues. Germline CDR1 is SNHLY and CDR2 is FYNNEI. CDR3 residues: CASSSGRGAKNIQYF. The CDR3 bases are TGTGCCAGCAGTTCGGGTCGGGGGGCCAAAAACATTCAGTACTTC.

CDR3 in amino acids: CASSEFLAGLTYEQFF. The CDR3 nucleotides are TGCGCCAGCAGTGAGTTTCTGGCAGGGCTTACCTATGAGCAGTTCTTC. This chain uses TRBV10-1 with TRBJ2-1; perhaps TRBD1 as D (5 bases). Trimming removed 1 base at V and 8 bases at J, with 18 bases between. This CDR3 is built from 16 residues. Looked up from germline, CDR1 is WNHNN and CDR2 is SYGVQD (reference sequence).

Here the CDR3 DNA reads TGCGCCAGCAGCTTGACTATTACCGGGACAGGGGCCTACGAGCAGTACTTC. Its translation: CASSLTITGTGAYEQYF. The genes are TRBV5-1 and TRBJ2-7; 10 positions match TRBD1. The ends lost 1 base at V and 2 bases at J; junction bases unmatched: 9. CDR3 length: 17 amino acids. Germline V lookup: CDR1 SGHRS, CDR2 YFSETQ.

The chain combines TRBV2 with TRBJ2-1; TRBD2 aligns across 11 bases. Losses at the gene ends were 2 bases for V and 5 bases for J; bases not matched to a gene: 2. In germline, CDR1 is SNHLY, CDR2 FYNNEI. The CDR3 has 15 residues. CDR3 residues: CASSESLAGDNEQFF. Written as DNA, the CDR3 is TGTGCCAGCAGTGAATCACTAGCGGGGGACAATGAGCAGTTCTTC.

The chain carries TRBV5-1 and TRBJ1-4; no definite D call. With 0 bases removed from V and 0 bases from J, the gap between germline ends came to 6 bases. Germline assignment: CDR1 SGHRS and CDR2 YFSETQ. The CDR3 covers 15 residues. The CDR3 spells CASSLGGATNEKLFF. DNA for the CDR3: TGCGCCAGCAGCTTGGGTGGAGCAACTAATGAAAAACTGTTTTTT.

The V and J genes are TRBV5-1 and TRBJ1-2, with 7 bases identical to TRBD1. CDR3 size: 14 residues. J was trimmed by 3 bases and V by 4 bases; bases with no gene match: 6. In germline, CDR1 is SGHRS, CDR2 YFSETQ. The CDR3 coding sequence is TGCGCCAGCAGCCCAAACAGGGGAGACTATGGCTACACCTTC. Its translation: CASSPNRGDYGYTF.

The chain links TRBV7-9 to TRBJ2-3, with a weak D call TRBD2 (5 bases). V was shortened by 3 bases and J by 3 bases, with 13 bases between the two germline ends. Per germline, CDR1 SEHNR and CDR2 FQNEAQ (reference sequence). The CDR3 is made up of 15 amino acids. CDR3 amino acids: CASSFRRGRTDTQYF. The CDR3 coding sequence is TGTGCCAGCAGCTTCCGACGGGGAAGGACAGATACGCAGTATTTT.

The gene calls are TRBV10-3 and TRBJ2-1; TRBD1 agrees at 10 bases. This CDR3 spans 13 amino acids. V lost 5 bases and J lost 6; bases outside the gene matches: 1. CDR1 is ENHRY, CDR2 SYGVKD, per germline. The CDR3 bases are TGTGCCATCAGTAGGACAGGGGGCAATGAGCAGTTCTTC. Amino acid sequence: CAISRTGGNEQFF.

V and J are TRBV12-3 or TRBV12-4 and TRBJ2-7; TRBD2 matches at 8 bases. With 11 bases clipped from V and 3 bases from J, the junction kept 3 bases outside the gene matches. The CDR3 contains 11 residues. In DNA form, the CDR3 reads TGTGCCTCGGGGGGGTTCTACGAGCAGTACTTC. Translated: CASGGFYEQYF.

CDR3 in DNA: TGTGCCAGCAGCTCCGGACAGGCCCCTTTTTATGGCTACACCTTC. This translates into CASSSGQAPFYGYTF. J is TRBJ1-2 and V is TRBV5-6; 7 bases are a match to TRBD1. V was pared by 3 bases and J by 5 bases, with 10 bases of the junction left unmatched. There are 15 residues in the CDR3. Per the germline V gene, CDR1 is SGHDT and CDR2 is YYEEEE.

In its sample, this clone was seen once. The rearrangement joins TRBV3-1 (or the pseudogene TRBV3-2) to TRBJ1-5; TRBD1 matches 7 bases. Per germline, CDR1 LGHDT and CDR2 YNNKEL (reference sequence). CDR3 length: 16 residues. V was pared by 5 bases and J by 3 bases, with 10 bases of the junction left unmatched. The CDR3 protein is CASSSLSTGLNQPQHF. As DNA, the CDR3 is TGTGCCAGCAGCTCCCTTTCGACAGGGCTCAATCAGCCCCAGCATTTT.

The rearrangement links TRBV19 to TRBJ1-4, with D unresolved. The CDR3 spans 16 residues. Trimming took 3 bases from V and 7 from J, leaving 18 bases between them. Germline CDR1 and CDR2: LNHDA and SQIVND (reference sequence). The CDR3 region has the DNA TGTGCCAGTAGTATCTTGTGGGGAACGGGGAGTGAAAAACTGTTTTTT. It codes for CASSILWGTGSEKLFF. Based on the CDR3 plus reference TRBV19 and TRBJ1-4, the full variable domain is DGGITQSPKYLFRKEGQNVTLSCEQNLNHDAMYWYRQDPGQGLRLIYYSQIVNDFQKGDIAEGYSVSREKKESFPLTVTSAQKNPTAFYLCASSILWGTGSEKLFFGSGTQLSVL.

This chain links TRBV28 with TRBJ1-2; no definite D call. V lost 0 bases to trimming and J lost 6 bases, with 8 bases between them. Germline loops: CDR1 MDHEN, CDR2 SYDVKM. The CDR3 is 13 residues long. CDR3 sequence: CASSLWGEDGYTF. CDR3 bases: TGTGCCAGCAGTTTATGGGGAGAGGATGGCTACACCTTC.

The genes are TRBV2 and TRBJ2-3; a possible D gene is TRBD2 (6 bases). In germline, CDR1 is SNHLY, CDR2 FYNNEI. V was trimmed by 4 bases and J by 0 bases, leaving 14 bases between them. CDR3 length: 16 amino acids. The CDR3 DNA sequence: TGTGCCAGCAGTGGGGCCGGGACTTTAAGCACAGATACGCAGTATTTT. Translating it yields CASSGAGTLSTDTQYF.

This rearrangement joins TRBV9 to TRBJ2-3; TRBD2 aligns across 7 bases. The germline gives CDR1 SGDLS, CDR2 YYNGEE. With V trimmed by 0 bases and J by 1 base, 5 bases remained unmatched. This CDR3 has 16 residues. CDR3 in amino acids: CASSVDGGTGTDTQYF. The CDR3 DNA follows: TGTGCCAGCAGCGTAGACGGGGGGACTGGCACAGATACGCAGTATTTT. The whole variable domain, filled in from reference TRBV9 and TRBJ2-3, reads DSGVTQTPKHLITATGQRVTLRCSPRSGDLSVYWYQQSLDQGLQFLIQYYNGEERAKGNILERFSAQQFPDLHSELNLSSLELGDSALYFCASSVDGGTGTDTQYFGPGTRLTVL.